This TCR beta chain stems from a study of cytomegalovirus exposure and HLA in healthy donors. General observations from the study: Researchers reported that a few CMV-associated chains were confirmed in vitro as CMV antigen-specific. Most TCR sequences were uncommon, yet certain public TCRs appeared in many donors. The tendency of first-cohort TCR clusters to co-occur in the 120 validation repertoires was identified by a subsequent analysis.

As to this clone: Its specificity is not known.

The CDR3 is made up of 15 amino acids. Germline assignment: CDR1 MNHEY and CDR2 SVGAGI. The J segment lost 5 bases and the V segment lost 6 bases, leaving 5 bases of the junction unmatched. TCRdb's table, derived via immunoSEQ multiplex PCR, lists solely in-frame clones and lacks some. The sample holds more than 300,000 clones, roughly 90% seen once. The sequence was collected from a woman between 18 and 29 years old in good health and CMV-seronegative. The sequenced sample was PBMCs. The chain links TRBV6-5 to TRBJ2-2, with 11 bases that match TRBD2. The CDR3 sequence: CASSLAGGWTGELFF. The DNA of the CDR3 is TGTGCCAGCAGCCTAGCGGGAGGCTGGACCGGGGAGCTGTTTTTT.